This T cell receptor beta chain was recorded in a study of T cells in Graves' hyperthyroidism and ophthalmopathy. The CDR3 is 15 amino acids. Trimming removed 2 bases from V and 2 bases from J, with 11 bases in between. CDR1 and CDR2 (germline): MDHEN, SYDVKM. Amplified regions were TCR beta CDR3 sequences from RNA transcripts. HTBI primers drove first-round RT-PCR of the TCR CDR3. Each CDR3 protein is one row after TCRdb ran MiXCR on the multiplex PCR reads. The profile covers about 600,000 distinct CDR3 sequences, with approximately 15% appearing a single time and around 3.5% taken by the ten largest.

The chain combines TRBV28 with TRBJ2-3; a weak D match, TRBD2 (7 bases). The sample was blood. This sequence was found in a woman between 40 and 50 years old with Graves' ophthalmopathy. CDR3 coding DNA: TGTGCCAGCAGTTTAGGGGGGGACATCACAGATACGCAGTATTTT. Translation gives CASSLGGDITDTQYF.